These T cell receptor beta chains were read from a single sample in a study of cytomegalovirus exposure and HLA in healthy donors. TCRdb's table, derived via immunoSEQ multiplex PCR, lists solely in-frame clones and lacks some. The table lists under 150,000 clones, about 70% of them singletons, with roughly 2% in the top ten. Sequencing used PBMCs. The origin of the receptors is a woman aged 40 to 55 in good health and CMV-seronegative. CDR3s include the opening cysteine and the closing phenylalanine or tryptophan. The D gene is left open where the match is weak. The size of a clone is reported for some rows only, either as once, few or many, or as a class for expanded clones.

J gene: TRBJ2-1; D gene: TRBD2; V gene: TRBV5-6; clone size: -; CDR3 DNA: TGTGCCGGAAGGACTAGCGGGAACTACAATGAGCAGTTCTTC; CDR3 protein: CAGRTSGNYNEQFF
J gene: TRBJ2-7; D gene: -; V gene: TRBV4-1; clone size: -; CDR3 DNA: TGCGCCAGCAGCCAAGAGGGCACCCCGCATCGGGAGCAGTACTTC; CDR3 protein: CASSQEGTPHREQYF
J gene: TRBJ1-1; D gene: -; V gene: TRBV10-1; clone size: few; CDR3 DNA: TGCGCCAGCAGTGAGATGTGGGGGGGTACGGCTGAAGCTTTCTTT; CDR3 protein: CASSEMWGGTAEAFF
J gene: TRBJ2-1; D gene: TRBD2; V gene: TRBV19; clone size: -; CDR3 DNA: TGTGCCAGTAGTATAGGTAGCGGGGCCTCCTACAATGAGCAGTTCTTC; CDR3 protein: CASSIGSGASYNEQFF
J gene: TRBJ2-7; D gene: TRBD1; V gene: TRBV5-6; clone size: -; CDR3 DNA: TGTGCCAGCAGCGAGGGACAGTTCGAGCAGTACTTC; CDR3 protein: CASSEGQFEQYF
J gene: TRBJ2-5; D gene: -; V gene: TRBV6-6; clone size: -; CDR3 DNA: TGTGCCAGCAGTACCCAGACTGCCACGGGGGAGACCCAGTACTTC; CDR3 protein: CASSTQTATGETQYF
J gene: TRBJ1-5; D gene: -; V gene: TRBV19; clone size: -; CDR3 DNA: TGTGCCAGTAGTAAAGGGAGTCAGCCCCAGCATTTT; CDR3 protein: CASSKGSQPQHF
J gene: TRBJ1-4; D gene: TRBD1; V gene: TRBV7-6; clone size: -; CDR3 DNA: TGTGCCAGCAGCCAGGGACAGACATCCTTTGCAACTAATGAAAAACTGTTTTTT; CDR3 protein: CASSQGQTSFATNEKLFF
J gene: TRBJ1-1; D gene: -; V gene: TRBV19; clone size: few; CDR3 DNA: TGTGCCAGTAGTCCGGACAGATACACTGAAGCTTTCTTT; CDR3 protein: CASSPDRYTEAFF
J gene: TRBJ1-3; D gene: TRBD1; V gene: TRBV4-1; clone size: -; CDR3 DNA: TGCGCCAGCAGCTCCCCGGGACAGGGGGGTTTGAGTTCTGGAAACACCATATATTTT; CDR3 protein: CASSSPGQGGLSSGNTIYF
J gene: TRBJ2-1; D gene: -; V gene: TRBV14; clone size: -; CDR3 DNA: TGTGCCAGCGGGGGCAGCTACAATGAGCAGTTCTTC; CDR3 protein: CASGGSYNEQFF
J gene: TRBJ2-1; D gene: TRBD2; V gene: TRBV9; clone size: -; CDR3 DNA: TGTGCCAGCAGCGTAGCAGGGACTAGCGGGGCCAATGAGCAGTTCTTC; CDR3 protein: CASSVAGTSGANEQFF
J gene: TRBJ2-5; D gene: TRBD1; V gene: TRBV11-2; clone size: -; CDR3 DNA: TGTGCCAGCAGCTTAGTCCCGGACAGGGGAGAGACCCAGTACTTC; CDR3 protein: CASSLVPDRGETQYF
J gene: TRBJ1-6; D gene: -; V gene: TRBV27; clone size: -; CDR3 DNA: TGTGCCAGCAGCCAGACCCAGGGAATTAATTCACCCCTCCACTTT; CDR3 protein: CASSQTQGINSPLHF
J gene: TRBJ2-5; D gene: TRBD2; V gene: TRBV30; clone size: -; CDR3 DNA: TGTGCCTGGACCCCGGGACTAGCGGGAGTCCGAGAGACCCAGTACTTC; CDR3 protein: CAWTPGLAGVRETQYF
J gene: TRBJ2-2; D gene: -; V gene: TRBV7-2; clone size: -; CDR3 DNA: TGTGCCAGCAGCACTTCAGGAACCGGGGAGCTGTTTTTT; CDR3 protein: CASSTSGTGELFF
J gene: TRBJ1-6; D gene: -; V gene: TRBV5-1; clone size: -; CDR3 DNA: TGCGCCAGCAGCTCCTTGGGGGGGGGCGGTAATTCACCCCTCCACTTT; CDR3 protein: CASSSLGGGGNSPLHF
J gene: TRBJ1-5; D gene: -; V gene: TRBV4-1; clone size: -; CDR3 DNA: TGCGCCAGCAGCCAAGATTTCCTCGCAGGGGCAGGTCAGCCCCAGCATTTT; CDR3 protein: CASSQDFLAGAGQPQHF
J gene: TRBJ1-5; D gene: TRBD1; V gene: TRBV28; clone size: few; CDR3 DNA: TGTGCCAGCAGTTTACCCGGGACAGCGCTCAATCAGCCCCAGCATTTT; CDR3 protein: CASSLPGTALNQPQHF
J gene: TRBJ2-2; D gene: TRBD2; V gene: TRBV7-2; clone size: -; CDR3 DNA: TGTGCCAGCAGCCCGCGGACTAGCGGGAGACTTTTTACCGGGGAGCTGTTTTTT; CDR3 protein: CASSPRTSGRLFTGELFF
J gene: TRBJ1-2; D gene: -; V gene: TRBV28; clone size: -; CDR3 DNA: TGTGCCAGCAGTTCTACAACCGGTACAGGGATGGGAGGCTACACCTTC; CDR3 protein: CASSSTTGTGMGGYTF
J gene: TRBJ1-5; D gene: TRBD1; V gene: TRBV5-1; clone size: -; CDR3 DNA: TGCGCCAGCAGCGAGTGGACAGGGAGCCAGCCCCAGCATTTT; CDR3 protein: CASSEWTGSQPQHF
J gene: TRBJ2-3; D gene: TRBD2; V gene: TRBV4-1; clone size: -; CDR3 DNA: TGCGCCAGCAGCCAACTAACCCCCGGGACTAGCGGACGATGGGATACGCAGTATTTT; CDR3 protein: CASSQLTPGTSGRWDTQYF
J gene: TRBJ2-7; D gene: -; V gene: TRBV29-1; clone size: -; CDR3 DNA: TGCAGCGTTGAAGGGGTGTGGGGTGTGGGGGCCTACGAGCAGTACTTC; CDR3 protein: CSVEGVWGVGAYEQYF
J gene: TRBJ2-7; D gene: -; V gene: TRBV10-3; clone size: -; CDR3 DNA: TGTGCCATCAGTGAGTCGAATTCGCAGGCCCCCTACGAGCAGTACTTC; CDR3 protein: CAISESNSQAPYEQYF
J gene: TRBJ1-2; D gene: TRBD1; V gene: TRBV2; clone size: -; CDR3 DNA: TGTGCCAGCAGTGGGGGACAGGAATTAAACTATGGCTACACCTTC; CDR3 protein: CASSGGQELNYGYTF
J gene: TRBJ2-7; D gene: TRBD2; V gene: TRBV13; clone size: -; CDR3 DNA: TGTGCCAGCAGCTTAGCGTCTGCTTTGGCTAGCGGGAGATACGAGCAGTACTTC; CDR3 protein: CASSLASALASGRYEQYF
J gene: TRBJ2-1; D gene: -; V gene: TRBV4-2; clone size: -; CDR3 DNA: TGTGCCAGCAGCTACCGGGAGTCTTACCCCAATGAGCAGTTCTTC; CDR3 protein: CASSYRESYPNEQFF
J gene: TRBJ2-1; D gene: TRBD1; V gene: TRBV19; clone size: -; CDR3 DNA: TGTGCCAGTAGCCACACAGGGGTTGAGCAGTTCTTC; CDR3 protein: CASSHTGVEQFF
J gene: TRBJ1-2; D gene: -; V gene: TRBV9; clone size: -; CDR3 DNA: TGTGCCAGCAGCGTAGAAGGGGGGAGGGGTCGTGGCTACACCTTC; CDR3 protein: CASSVEGGRGRGYTF
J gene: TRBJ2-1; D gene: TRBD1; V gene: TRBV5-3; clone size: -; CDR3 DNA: TGTGCCAGAAGCTTAATACAACAGGGGATAGGGGTCTCCTACAATGAGCAGTTCTTC; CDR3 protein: CARSLIQQGIGVSYNEQFF
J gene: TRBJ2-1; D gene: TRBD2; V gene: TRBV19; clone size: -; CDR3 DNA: TGTGCCAGTAGTTTCGTAGCGGGGATACTGGACAATGAGCAGTTCTTC; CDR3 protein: CASSFVAGILDNEQFF
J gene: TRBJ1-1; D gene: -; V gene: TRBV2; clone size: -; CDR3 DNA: TGTGCCAGCAGTCTTCAGGGGTTGAACACTGAAGCTTTCTTT; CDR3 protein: CASSLQGLNTEAFF
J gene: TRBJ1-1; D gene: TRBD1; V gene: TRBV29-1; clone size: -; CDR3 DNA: TGCAGCGTCCGTCACCCGTGGACAGGGCGGGAACTAGACCGTGAAGCTTTCTTT; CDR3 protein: CSVRHPWTGRELDREAFF
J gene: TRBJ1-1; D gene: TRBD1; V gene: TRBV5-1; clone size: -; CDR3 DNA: TGCGCCAGCAGCTCTTCCGGGACAGGGGCTTTCTTT; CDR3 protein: CASSSSGTGAFF
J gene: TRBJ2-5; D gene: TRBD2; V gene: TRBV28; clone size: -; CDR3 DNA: TGTGCCAGCAGTCGGACGCGGGGGGCCTATCAAGAGACCCAGTACTTC; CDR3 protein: CASSRTRGAYQETQYF
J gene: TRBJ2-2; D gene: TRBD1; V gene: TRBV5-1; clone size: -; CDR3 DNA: TGCGCCAGCAGCTTGGGGTGGACAGGGGAAACCGGGGAGCTGTTTTTT; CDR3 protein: CASSLGWTGETGELFF
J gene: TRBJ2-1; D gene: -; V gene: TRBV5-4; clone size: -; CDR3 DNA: TGTGCCAGCAGCTTGAACCGGGACAATGAGCAGTTCTTC; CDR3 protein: CASSLNRDNEQFF
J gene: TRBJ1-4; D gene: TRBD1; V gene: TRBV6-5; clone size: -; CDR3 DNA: TGTGCCAGCAGTTATACCCCCAGGGGGCCTAATGAAAAACTGTTTTTT; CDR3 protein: CASSYTPRGPNEKLFF
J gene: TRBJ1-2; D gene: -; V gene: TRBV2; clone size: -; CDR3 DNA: TGTGCCAGCAGTACATTAGCTCGATCCTCTTATGGCTACACCTTC; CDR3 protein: CASSTLARSSYGYTF
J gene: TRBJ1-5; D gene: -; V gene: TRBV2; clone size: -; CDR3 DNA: TGTGCCAGCAGGTTGAGTCAACCCCAAAATCAGCCCCAGCATTTT; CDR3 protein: CASRLSQPQNQPQHF
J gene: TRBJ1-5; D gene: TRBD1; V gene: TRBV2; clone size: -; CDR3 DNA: TGTGCCAGCAATGGTGGGACAGGGAATCAGCCCCAGCATTTT; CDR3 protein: CASNGGTGNQPQHF
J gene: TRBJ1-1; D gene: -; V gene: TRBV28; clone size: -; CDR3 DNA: TGTGCCAGCAGTCCGGTGAGGACTGAAGCTTTCTTT; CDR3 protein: CASSPVRTEAFF
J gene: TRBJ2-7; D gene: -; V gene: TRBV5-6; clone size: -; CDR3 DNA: TGTGCCAGCAGCTGGGGACACGTCTACGAGCAGTACTTC; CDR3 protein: CASSWGHVYEQYF
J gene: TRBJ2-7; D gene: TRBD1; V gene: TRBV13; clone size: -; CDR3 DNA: TGTGCCAGCAGCACGTCAGGGACAGCCTACGAGCAGTACTTC; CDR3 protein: CASSTSGTAYEQYF
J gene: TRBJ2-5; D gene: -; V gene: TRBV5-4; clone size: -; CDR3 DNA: TGTGCCAGCAGATTTGGGCAGGATCAAGAGACCCAGTACTTC; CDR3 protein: CASRFGQDQETQYF
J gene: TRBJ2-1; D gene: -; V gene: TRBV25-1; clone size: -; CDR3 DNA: TGTGCCAGCAGTGTTGACAGGATCAATGAGCAGTTCTTC; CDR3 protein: CASSVDRINEQFF
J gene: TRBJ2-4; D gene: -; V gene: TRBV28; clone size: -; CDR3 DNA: TGTGCCAGCAAGACAGCGATCCCTCTGAACATTCAGTACTTC; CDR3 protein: CASKTAIPLNIQYF
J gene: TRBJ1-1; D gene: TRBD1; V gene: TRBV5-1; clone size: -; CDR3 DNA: TGCGCCAGCAGCTCCACAGGGGTGAACACTGAAGCTTTCTTT; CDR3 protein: CASSSTGVNTEAFF
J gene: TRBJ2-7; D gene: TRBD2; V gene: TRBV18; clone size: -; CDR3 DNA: TGTGCCAGCTCGACAGACGGGGGGTTGCAGTACTTC; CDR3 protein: CASSTDGGLQYF
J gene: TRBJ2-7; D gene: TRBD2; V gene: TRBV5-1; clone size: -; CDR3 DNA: TGCGCCAGCAGCCCTGTGGCGGGAGGGCCCTACGAGCAGTACTTC; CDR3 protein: CASSPVAGGPYEQYF